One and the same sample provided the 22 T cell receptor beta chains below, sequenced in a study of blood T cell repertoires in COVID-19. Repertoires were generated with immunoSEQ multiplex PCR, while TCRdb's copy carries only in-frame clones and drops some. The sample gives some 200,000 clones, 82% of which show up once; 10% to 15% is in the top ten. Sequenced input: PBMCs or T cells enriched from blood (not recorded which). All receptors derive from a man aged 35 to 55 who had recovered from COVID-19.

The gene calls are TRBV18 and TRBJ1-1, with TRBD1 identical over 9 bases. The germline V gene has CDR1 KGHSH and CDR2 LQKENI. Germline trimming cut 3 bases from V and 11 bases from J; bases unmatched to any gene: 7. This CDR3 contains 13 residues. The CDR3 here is CASSPGDREGAFF. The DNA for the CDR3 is TGTGCCAGCTCACCGGGGGACAGGGAGGGGGCTTTCTTT.

The CDR3 reads CASSQDLGANNQPQHF. CDR3 bases: TGCGCCAGCAGCCAAGATTTGGGGGCTAACAATCAGCCCCAGCATTTT. The genes are TRBV4-3 and TRBJ1-5, with a weak D call TRBD1 (6 bases). The CDR3 is 16 residues long. Germline V CDR1 and CDR2: LGHNA, YSLEER. The germline V and J ends were trimmed by 0 bases and 3 bases, with 12 bases remaining between them.

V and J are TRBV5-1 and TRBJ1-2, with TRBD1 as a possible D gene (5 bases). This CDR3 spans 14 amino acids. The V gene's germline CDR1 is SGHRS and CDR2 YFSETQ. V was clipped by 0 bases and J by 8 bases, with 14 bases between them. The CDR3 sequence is CASSLEGRVGGYTF. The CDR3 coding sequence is TGCGCCAGCAGCTTGGAGGGCAGGGTGGGAGGCTACACCTTC.

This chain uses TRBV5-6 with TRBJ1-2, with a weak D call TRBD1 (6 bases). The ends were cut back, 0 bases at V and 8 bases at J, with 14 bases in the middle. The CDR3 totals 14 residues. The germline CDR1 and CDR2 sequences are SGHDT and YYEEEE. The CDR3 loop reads CASSLALPGAGYTF. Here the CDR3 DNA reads TGTGCCAGCAGCTTGGCTCTTCCAGGGGCGGGCTACACCTTC.

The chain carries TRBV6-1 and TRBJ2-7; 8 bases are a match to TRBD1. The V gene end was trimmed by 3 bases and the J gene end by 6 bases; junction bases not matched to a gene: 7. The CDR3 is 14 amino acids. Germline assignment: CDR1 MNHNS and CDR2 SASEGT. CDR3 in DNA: TGTGCCAGCAGTGAGACAGGGGCATTACCCGAGCAGTACGTC. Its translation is CASSETGALPEQYV.

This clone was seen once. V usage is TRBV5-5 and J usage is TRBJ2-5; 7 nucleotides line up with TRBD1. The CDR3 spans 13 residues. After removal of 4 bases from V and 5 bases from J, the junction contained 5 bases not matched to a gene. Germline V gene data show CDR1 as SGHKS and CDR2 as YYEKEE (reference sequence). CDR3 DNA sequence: TGTGCCAGCAGCCGACAGGGCCGGGAGACCCAGTACTTC. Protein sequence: CASSRQGRETQYF.

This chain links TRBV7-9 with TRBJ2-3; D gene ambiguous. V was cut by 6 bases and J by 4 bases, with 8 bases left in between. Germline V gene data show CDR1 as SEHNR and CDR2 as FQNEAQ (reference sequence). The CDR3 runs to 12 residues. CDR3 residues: CASSSSSDTQYF. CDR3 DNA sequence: TGTGCCAGCAGTTCTAGTTCAGATACGCAGTATTTT.

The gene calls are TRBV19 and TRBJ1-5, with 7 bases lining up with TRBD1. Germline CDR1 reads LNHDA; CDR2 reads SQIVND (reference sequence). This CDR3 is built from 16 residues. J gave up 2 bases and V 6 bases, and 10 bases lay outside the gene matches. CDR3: CASSFLGQVGNQPQHF. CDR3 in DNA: TGTGCCAGTAGCTTTTTAGGACAGGTCGGCAATCAGCCCCAGCATTTT. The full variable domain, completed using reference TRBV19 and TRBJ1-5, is DGGITQSPKYLFRKEGQNVTLSCEQNLNHDAMYWYRQDPGQGLRLIYYSQIVNDFQKGDIAEGYSVSREKKESFPLTVTSAQKNPTAFYLCASSFLGQVGNQPQHFGDGTRLSIL.

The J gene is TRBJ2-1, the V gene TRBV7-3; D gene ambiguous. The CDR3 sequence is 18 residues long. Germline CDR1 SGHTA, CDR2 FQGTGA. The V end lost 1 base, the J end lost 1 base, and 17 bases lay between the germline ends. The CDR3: CASSLSSGSRLSYNEQFF. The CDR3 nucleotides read TGTGCCAGCAGCTTAAGTAGTGGTTCGCGGCTATCCTACAATGAGCAGTTCTTC.

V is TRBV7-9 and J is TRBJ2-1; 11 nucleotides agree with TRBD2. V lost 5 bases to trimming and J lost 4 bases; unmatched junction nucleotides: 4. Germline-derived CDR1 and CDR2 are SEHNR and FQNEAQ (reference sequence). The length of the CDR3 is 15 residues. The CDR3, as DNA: TGTGCCAGCAGCCCTCTAGCGGGAGGTTACAATGAGCAGTTCTTC. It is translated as CASSPLAGGYNEQFF.

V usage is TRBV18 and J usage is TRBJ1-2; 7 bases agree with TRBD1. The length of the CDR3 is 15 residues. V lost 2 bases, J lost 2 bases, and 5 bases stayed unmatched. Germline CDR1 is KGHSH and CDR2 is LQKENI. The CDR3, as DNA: TGTGCCAGCTCACCAGGGACAGCAGGAAACTATGGCTACACCTTC. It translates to CASSPGTAGNYGYTF.

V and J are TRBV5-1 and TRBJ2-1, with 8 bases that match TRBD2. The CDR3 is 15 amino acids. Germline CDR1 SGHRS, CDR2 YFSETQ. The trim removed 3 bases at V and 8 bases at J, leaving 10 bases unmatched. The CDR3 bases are TGCGCCAGCAGCTGGATCACGGGACTAGTAGATGAGCAGTTCTTC. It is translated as CASSWITGLVDEQFF. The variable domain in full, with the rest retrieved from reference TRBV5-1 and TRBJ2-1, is KAGVTQTPRYLIKTRGQQVTLSCSPISGHRSVSWYQQTPGQGLQFLFEYFSETQRNKGNFPGRFSGRQFSNSRSEMNVSTLELGDSALYLCASSWITGLVDEQFFGPGTRLTVL.

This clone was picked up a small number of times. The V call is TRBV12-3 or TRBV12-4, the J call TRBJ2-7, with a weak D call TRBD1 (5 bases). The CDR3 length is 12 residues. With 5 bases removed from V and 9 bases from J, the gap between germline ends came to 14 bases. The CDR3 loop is CASSQIGVSQYF. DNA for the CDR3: TGTGCCAGCAGTCAGATAGGGGTGTCGCAGTACTTC.

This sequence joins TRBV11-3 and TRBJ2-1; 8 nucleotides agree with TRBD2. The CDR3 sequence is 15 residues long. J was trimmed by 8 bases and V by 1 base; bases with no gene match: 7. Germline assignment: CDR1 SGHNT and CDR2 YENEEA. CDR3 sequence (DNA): TGTGCCAGCAGCTTAGGAGGACTGCGGGAGGATGAGCAGTTCTTC. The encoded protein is CASSLGGLREDEQFF. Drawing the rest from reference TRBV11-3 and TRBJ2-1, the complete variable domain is EAGVVQSPRYKIIEKKQPVAFWCNPISGHNTLYWYLQNLGQGPELLIRYENEEAVDDSQLPKDRFSAERLKGVDSTLKIQPAELGDSAVYLCASSLGGLREDEQFFGPGTRLTVL.

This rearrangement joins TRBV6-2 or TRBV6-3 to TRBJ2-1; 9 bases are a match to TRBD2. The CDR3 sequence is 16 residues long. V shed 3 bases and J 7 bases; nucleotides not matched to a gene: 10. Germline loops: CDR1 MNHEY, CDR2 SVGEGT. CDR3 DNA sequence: TGTGCCAGCAGTTATCTGGGACTAGCTGTGGGAAATGAGCAGTTCTTC. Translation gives CASSYLGLAVGNEQFF.

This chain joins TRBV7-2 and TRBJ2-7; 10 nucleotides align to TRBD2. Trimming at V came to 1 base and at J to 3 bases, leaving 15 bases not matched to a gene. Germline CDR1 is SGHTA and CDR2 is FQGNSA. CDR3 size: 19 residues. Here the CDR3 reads CASSLGRAGGPRTLYEQYF. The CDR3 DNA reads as TGTGCCAGCAGCTTAGGCCGAGCGGGAGGGCCAAGGACCCTCTACGAGCAGTACTTC.

CDR3 region: CASSQGTGQGNNEQFF. The CDR3 nucleotides are TGCGCCAGCAGCCAAGGGACGGGACAGGGGAACAATGAGCAGTTCTTC. J is TRBJ2-1 and V is TRBV4-1, with 10 bases that match TRBD1. Germline CDR1 MGHRA, CDR2 YSYEKL. The length of the CDR3 is 16 residues. V shed 1 base and J 5 bases; nucleotides not matched to a gene: 5.

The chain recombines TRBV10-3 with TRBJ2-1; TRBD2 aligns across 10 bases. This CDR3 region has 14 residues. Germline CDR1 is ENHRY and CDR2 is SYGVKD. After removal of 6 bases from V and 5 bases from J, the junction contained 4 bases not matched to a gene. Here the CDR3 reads CAISPLAGNNEQFF. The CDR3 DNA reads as TGTGCCATCAGCCCACTAGCGGGAAACAATGAGCAGTTCTTC.

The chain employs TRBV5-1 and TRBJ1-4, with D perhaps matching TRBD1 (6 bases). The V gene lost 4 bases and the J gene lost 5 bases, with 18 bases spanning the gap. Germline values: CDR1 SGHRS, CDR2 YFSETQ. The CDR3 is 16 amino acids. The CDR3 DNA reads TGCGCCAGCAGCCCACACCTCAGGGGCTTGAATGAAAAACTGTTTTTT. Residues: CASSPHLRGLNEKLFF.

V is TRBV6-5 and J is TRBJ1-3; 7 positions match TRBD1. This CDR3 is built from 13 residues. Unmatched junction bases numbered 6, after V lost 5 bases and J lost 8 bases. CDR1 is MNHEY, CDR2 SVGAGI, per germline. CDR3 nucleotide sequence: TGTGCCAGCAGTCGACAGGGAGCAGACACCATATATTTT. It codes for CASSRQGADTIYF.

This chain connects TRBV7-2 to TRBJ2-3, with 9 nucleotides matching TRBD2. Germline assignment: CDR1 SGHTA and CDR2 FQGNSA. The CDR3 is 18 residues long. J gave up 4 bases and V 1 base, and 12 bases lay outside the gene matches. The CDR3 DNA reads TGTGCCAGCAGCTTAGTGGGCTCTCTCGCGGGAGGGGCAGATACGCAGTATTTT. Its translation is CASSLVGSLAGGADTQYF.

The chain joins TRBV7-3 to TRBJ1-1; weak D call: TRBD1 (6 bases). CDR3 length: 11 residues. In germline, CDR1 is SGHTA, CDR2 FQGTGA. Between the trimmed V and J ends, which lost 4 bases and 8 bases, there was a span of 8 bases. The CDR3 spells CASSSGTEAFF. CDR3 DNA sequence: TGTGCCAGCAGCTCCGGGACAGAAGCTTTCTTT.